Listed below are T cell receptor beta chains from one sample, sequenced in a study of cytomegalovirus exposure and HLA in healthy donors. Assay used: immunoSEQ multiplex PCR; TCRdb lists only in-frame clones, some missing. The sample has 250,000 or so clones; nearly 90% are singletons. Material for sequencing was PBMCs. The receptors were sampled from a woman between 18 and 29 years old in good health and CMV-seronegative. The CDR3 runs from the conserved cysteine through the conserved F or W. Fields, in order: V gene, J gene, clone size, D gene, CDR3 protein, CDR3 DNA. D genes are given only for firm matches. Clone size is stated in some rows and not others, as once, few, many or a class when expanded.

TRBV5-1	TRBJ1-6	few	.	CASSLSIRDSPLHF	TGCGCCAGCAGCTTATCAATTCGGGATTCACCCCTCCACTTT
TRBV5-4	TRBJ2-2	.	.	CASSFQGSGELFF	TGTGCCAGCAGCTTTCAGGGTAGCGGGGAGCTGTTTTTT
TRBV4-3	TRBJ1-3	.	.	CASSPGAGSGNTIYF	TGCGCCAGCAGTCCCGGGGCGGGGTCGGGAAACACCATATATTTT
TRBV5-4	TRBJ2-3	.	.	CASSLDQRSIDTQYF	TGTGCCAGCAGCTTGGACCAACGTAGTATCGATACGCAGTATTTT
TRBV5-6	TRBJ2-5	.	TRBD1	CASSSIRDRGQEETQYF	TGTGCCAGCAGCTCTATTCGGGACAGGGGTCAGGAAGAGACCCAGTACTTC
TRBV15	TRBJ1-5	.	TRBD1	CATSRVKGQGNQPQHF	TGTGCCACCAGCAGAGTAAAGGGACAGGGGAATCAGCCCCAGCATTTT
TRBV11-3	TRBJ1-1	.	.	CASSFPYKPEFGRIF	TGTGCCAGCAGCTTCCCGTATAAACCTGAGTTCGGGAGGATCTTT
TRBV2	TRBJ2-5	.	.	CASTKRGGETQYF	TGTGCCAGCACCAAGCGAGGGGGAGAGACCCAGTACTTC
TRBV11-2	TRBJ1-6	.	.	CASSLRVQGSNSPLHF	TGTGCCAGCAGCTTAAGAGTGCAGGGCTCGAATTCACCCCTCCACTTT
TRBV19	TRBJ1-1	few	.	CASSTQFTEAFF	TGTGCCAGTAGTACACAGTTCACTGAAGCTTTCTTT
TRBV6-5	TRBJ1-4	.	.	CASSATNEKLFF	TGTGCCAGCAGCGCAACTAATGAAAAACTGTTTTTT
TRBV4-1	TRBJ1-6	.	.	CASSPPGQSYNSPLHF	TGCGCCAGCAGCCCCCCCGGACAGTCCTATAATTCACCCCTCCACTTT
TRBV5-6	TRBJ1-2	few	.	CASSFGQFDYGYTF	TGTGCCAGCAGCTTCGGACAGTTTGACTATGGCTACACCTTC
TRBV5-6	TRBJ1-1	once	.	CASSLQGPGLNTEAFF	TGTGCCAGCAGCCTCCAGGGCCCGGGTTTGAACACTGAAGCTTTCTTT
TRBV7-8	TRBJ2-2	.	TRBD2	CASSAGLAGNTGELFF	TGTGCCAGCAGCGCGGGACTAGCGGGGAACACCGGGGAGCTGTTTTTT
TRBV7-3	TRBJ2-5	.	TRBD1	CASSLTGTGVETQYF	TGTGCCAGCAGCTTAACGGGGACAGGGGTAGAGACCCAGTACTTC
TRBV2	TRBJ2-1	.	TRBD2	CASRPSGGNYNEQFF	TGTGCCAGCAGACCGAGCGGGGGTAACTACAATGAGCAGTTCTTC
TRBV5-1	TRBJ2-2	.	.	CASSFQRLNTGELFF	TGCGCCAGCAGCTTTCAGAGACTAAACACCGGGGAGCTGTTTTTT
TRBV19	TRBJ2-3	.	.	CASSPRKDTQYF	TGTGCCAGTAGTCCCAGGAAAGATACGCAGTATTTT
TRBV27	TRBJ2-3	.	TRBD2	CASSLFLAGSTDTQYF	TGTGCCAGCAGTTTATTTCTAGCGGGTAGCACAGATACGCAGTATTTT
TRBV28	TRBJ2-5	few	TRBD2	CASSSLAGKETQYF	TGTGCCAGCAGTTCACTAGCGGGGAAAGAGACCCAGTACTTC
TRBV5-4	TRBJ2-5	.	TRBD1	CASSGTALQETQYF	TGTGCCAGCAGCGGGACAGCGTTGCAAGAGACCCAGTACTTC
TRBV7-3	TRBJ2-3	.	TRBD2	CASSLLAGETDTQYF	TGTGCCAGCAGCTTACTAGCGGGGGAAACAGATACGCAGTATTTT
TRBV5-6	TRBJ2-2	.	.	CASSLGETGELFF	TGTGCCAGCAGCTTGGGCGAGACCGGGGAGCTGTTTTTT
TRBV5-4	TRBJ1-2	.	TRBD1	CASSLLGGSYGYTF	TGTGCCAGCAGCTTGTTAGGGGGCTCCTATGGCTACACCTTC
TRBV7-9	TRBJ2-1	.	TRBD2	CASSIRSGGAANEQFF	TGTGCCAGCAGCATCCGAAGCGGGGGGGCCGCCAATGAGCAGTTCTTC
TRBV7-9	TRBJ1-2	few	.	CASSLAQQAYGYTF	TGTGCCAGCAGCTTAGCGCAACAGGCGTATGGCTACACCTTC
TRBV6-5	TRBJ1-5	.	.	CASRHTDRKNQPQHF	TGTGCCAGCAGGCATACTGACAGGAAAAATCAGCCCCAGCATTTT
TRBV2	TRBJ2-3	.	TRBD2	CASPAGGADTQYF	TGTGCCAGCCCAGCGGGGGGCGCAGATACGCAGTATTTT
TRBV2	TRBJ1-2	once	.	CASSPGNYGYTF	TGTGCCAGCAGTCCGGGTAACTATGGCTACACCTTC
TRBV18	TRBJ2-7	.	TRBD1	CASSPGQVYEQYF	TGTGCCAGCTCACCGGGACAGGTATACGAGCAGTACTTC
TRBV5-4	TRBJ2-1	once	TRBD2	CASSLDSGGWGSYNEQFF	TGTGCCAGCAGCTTGGATAGCGGGGGATGGGGCTCCTACAATGAGCAGTTCTTC
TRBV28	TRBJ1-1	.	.	CASSLMGAQAFF	TGTGCCAGCAGTTTAATGGGGGCGCAAGCTTTCTTT
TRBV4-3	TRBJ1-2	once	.	CASSPELSEYGYTF	TGCGCCAGCAGCCCGGAGTTGTCGGAGTATGGCTACACCTTC
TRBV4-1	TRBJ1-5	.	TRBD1	CASSPRGQSNQPQHF	TGCGCCAGCAGCCCAAGGGGACAGAGCAATCAGCCCCAGCATTTT
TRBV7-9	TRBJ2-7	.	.	CASSLGGGYYEQYF	TGTGCCAGCAGCTTAGGCGGAGGTTATTACGAGCAGTACTTC
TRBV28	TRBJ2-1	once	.	CASSIGGGNYNEQFF	TGTGCCAGCAGTATAGGGGGAGGGAACTACAATGAGCAGTTCTTC